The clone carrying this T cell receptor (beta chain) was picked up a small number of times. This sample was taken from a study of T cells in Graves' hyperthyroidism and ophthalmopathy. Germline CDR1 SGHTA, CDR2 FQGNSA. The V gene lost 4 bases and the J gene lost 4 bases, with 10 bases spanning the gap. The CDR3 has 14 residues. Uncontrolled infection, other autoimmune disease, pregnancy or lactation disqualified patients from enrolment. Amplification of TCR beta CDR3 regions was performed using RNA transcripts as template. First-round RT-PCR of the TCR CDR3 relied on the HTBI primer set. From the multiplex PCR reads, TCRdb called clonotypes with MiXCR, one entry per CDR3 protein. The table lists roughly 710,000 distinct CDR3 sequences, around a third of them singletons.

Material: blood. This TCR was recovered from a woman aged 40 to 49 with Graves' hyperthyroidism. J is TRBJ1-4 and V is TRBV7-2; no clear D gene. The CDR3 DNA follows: TGTGCCAGCAGCTCCGGGGTTAATAATGAAAAACTGTTTTTT. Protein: CASSSGVNNEKLFF. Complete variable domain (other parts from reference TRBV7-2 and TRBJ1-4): GAGVSQSPSNKVTEKGKDVELRCDPISGHTALYWYRQSLGQGLEFLIYFQGNSAPDKSGLPSDRFSAERTGGSVSTLTIQRTQQEDSAVYLCASSSGVNNEKLFFGSGTQLSVL.